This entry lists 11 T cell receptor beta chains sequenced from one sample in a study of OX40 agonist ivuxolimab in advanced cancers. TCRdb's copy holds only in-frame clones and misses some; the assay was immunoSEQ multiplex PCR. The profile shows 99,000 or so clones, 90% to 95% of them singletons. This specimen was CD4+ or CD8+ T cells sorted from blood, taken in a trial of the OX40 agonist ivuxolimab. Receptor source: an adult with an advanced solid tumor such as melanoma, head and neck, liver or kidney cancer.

The chain's CDR3 is CASRGFYSYNEQFF. The CDR3 DNA reads TGTGCCAGCAGGGGGTTCTATTCCTACAATGAGCAGTTCTTC. The V call is TRBV6-1, the J call TRBJ2-1, with D unclear. Germline loops: CDR1 MNHNS, CDR2 SASEGT. This CDR3 region has 14 residues. The ends were cut back, 6 bases at V and 1 base at J, with 10 bases in the middle.

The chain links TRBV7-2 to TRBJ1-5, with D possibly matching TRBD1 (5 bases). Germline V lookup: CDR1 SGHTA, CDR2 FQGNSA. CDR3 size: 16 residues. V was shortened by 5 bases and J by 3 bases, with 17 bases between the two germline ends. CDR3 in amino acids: CASSPFLRGNNQPQHF. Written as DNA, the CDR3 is TGTGCCAGCAGCCCCTTCTTAAGGGGTAACAATCAGCCCCAGCATTTT.

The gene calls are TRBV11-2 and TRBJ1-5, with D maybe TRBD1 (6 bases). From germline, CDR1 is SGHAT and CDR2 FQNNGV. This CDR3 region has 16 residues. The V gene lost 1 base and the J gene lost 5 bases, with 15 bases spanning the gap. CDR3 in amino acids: CASSLGSGRGHQPQHF. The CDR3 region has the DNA TGTGCCAGCAGCTTAGGATCGGGTCGGGGGCATCAGCCCCAGCATTTT.

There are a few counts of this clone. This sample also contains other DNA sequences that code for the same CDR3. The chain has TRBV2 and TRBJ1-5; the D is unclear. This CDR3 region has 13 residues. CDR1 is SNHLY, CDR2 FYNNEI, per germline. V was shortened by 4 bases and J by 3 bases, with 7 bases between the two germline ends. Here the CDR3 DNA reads TGTGCCAGCAGTGGGCAGCCCAATCAGCCCCAGCATTTT. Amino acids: CASSGQPNQPQHF.

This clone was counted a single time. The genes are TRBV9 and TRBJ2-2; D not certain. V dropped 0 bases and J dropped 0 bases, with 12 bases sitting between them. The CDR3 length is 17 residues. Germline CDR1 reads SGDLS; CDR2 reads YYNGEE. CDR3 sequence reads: CASSVDFGLANTGELFF. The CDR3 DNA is TGTGCCAGCAGCGTAGATTTCGGGCTAGCGAACACCGGGGAGCTGTTTTTT.

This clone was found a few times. CDR3 sequence reads: CASSRLHGQPQHF. Written as DNA, the CDR3 is TGTGCCAGCAGTCGATTGCATGGGCAGCCCCAGCATTTT. This chain links TRBV28 with TRBJ1-5, with no clear D. CDR1 is MDHEN and CDR2 is SYDVKM in the germline V gene. V shed 5 bases and J shed 7 bases, with 12 bases lying between them. The CDR3 runs 13 residues. Drawing the rest from reference TRBV28 and TRBJ1-5, the complete variable domain is DVKVTQSSRYLVKRTGEKVFLECVQDMDHENMFWYRQDPGLGLRLIYFSYDVKMKEKGDIPEGYSVSREKKERFSLILESASTNQTSMYLCASSRLHGQPQHFGDGTRLSIL.

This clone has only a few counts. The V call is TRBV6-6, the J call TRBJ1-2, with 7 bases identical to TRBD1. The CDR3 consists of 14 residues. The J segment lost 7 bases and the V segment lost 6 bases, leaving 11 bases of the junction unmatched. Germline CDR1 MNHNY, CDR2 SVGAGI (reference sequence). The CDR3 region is CASRPGQAGGGYTF. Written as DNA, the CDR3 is TGTGCCAGCAGACCCGGACAGGCCGGGGGTGGCTACACCTTC.

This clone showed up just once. The CDR3 nucleotides read TGCGCCAGCAGCCAAGATCGTAGGAGCGGACAAGAGACCCAGTACTTC. This encodes CASSQDRRSGQETQYF. This chain connects TRBV4-1 to TRBJ2-5; weak D call: TRBD2 (5 bases). The germline gives CDR1 MGHRA, CDR2 YSYEKL. V lost 0 bases and J lost 2, with 13 bases in between. The CDR3 runs to 16 residues.

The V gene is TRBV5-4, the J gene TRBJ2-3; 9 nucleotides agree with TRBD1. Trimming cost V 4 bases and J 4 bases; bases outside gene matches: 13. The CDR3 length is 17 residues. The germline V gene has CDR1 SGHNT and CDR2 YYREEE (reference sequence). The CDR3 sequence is CASSAPTGTGFSDTQYF. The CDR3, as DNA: TGTGCCAGCAGCGCGCCAACCGGGACAGGGTTTTCAGATACGCAGTATTTT.

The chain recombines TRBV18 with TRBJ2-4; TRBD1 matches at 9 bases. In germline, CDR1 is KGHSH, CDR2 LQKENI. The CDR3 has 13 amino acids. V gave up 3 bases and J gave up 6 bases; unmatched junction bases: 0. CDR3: CASSPGQGNIQYF. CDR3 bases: TGTGCCAGCTCACCGGGACAGGGAAACATTCAGTACTTC.

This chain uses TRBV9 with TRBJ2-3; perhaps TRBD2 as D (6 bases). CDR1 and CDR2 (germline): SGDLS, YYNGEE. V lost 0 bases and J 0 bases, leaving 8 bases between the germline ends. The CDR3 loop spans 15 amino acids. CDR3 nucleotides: TGTGCCAGCAGCGTAGGGGGACTCAGCACAGATACGCAGTATTTT. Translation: CASSVGGLSTDTQYF.